These T cell receptor beta chains were read from a single sample in a study of blood T cell repertoires in COVID-19. Profiled with immunoSEQ multiplex PCR; TCRdb holds only in-frame clones, not every one. The sample records about 75,000 clones, about 79% being singletons. Sequencing was carried out using peripheral blood. These receptors were collected from a woman in her forties or fifties with acute or convalescent COVID-19. The CDR3 runs from the conserved cysteine through the conserved F or W. Fields, in order: clone size, CDR3 length, D gene, V gene, J gene, CDR3 protein, CDR3 DNA. D genes are given only for firm matches. The size of a clone is reported for some rows only, either as once, few or many, or as a class for expanded clones.

size: .; length: 16; D: TRBD2; V: TRBV13; J: TRBJ2-3; CDR3: CASSPRLAGVADTQYF; DNA: TGTGCCAGCAGTCCAAGACTAGCGGGAGTGGCCGATACGCAGTATTTT
size: few; length: 17; D: TRBD2; V: TRBV11-2; J: TRBJ2-7; CDR3: CASSPGLAGGENYEQYF; DNA: TGTGCCAGCAGCCCGGGACTAGCGGGAGGTGAAAACTACGAGCAGTACTTC
size: .; length: 16; D: TRBD1; V: TRBV4-1; J: TRBJ1-5; CDR3: CASSQTGTGPGQPQHF; DNA: TGCGCCAGCAGCCAAACCGGGACAGGGCCGGGGCAGCCCCAGCATTTT
size: .; length: 16; D: TRBD2; V: TRBV5-4; J: TRBJ2-2; CDR3: CASSLMRLAGTGELFF; DNA: TGTGCCAGCAGCTTGATGAGACTAGCGGGAACCGGGGAGCTGTTTTTT
size: .; length: 16; D: TRBD1; V: TRBV24-1; J: TRBJ2-1; CDR3: CATSASTGGQYNEQFF; DNA: TGTGCCACCAGTGCGTCGACAGGGGGCCAGTACAATGAGCAGTTCTTC
size: .; length: 15; D: .; V: TRBV9; J: TRBJ2-5; CDR3: CASSVGGVSEETQYF; DNA: TGTGCCAGCAGCGTAGGGGGGGTGTCCGAAGAGACCCAGTACTTC
size: .; length: 15; D: .; V: TRBV2; J: TRBJ2-2; CDR3: CASRTGTQNTGELLF; DNA: TGTGCCAGCAGGACCGGGACTCAGAACACCGGGGAGCTGCTTTTT
size: once; length: 14; D: TRBD1; V: TRBV9; J: TRBJ1-2; CDR3: CASSVYGTGGGYTF; DNA: TGTGCCAGCAGCGTATACGGGACAGGAGGCGGCTACACCTTC
size: once; length: 15; D: .; V: TRBV5-4; J: TRBJ1-6; CDR3: CASSVSAAYNSPLHF; DNA: TGTGCCAGCAGCGTGAGCGCTGCCTATAATTCACCCCTCCACTTT
size: .; length: 15; D: TRBD2; V: TRBV9; J: TRBJ2-3; CDR3: CASSVFSGVTDTQYF; DNA: TGTGCCAGCAGCGTATTTAGCGGGGTCACAGATACGCAGTATTTT
size: .; length: 17; D: TRBD1; V: TRBV7-9; J: TRBJ2-7; CDR3: CASSPHLDRASTYEQYF; DNA: TGTGCCAGCAGCCCCCACCTCGACAGGGCTTCAACCTACGAGCAGTACTTC
size: .; length: 16; D: TRBD1; V: TRBV7-6; J: TRBJ2-1; CDR3: CASSLRSGQGSGEQFF; DNA: TGTGCCAGCAGCTTACGCTCGGGACAGGGGTCCGGTGAGCAGTTCTTC
size: .; length: 15; D: .; V: TRBV27; J: TRBJ2-7; CDR3: CASSSTIGSSYEQYF; DNA: TGTGCCAGCAGTTCCACCATAGGGAGCTCCTACGAGCAGTACTTC
size: .; length: 14; D: .; V: TRBV3-1/TRBV3-2; J: TRBJ2-5; CDR3: CASSPGDREETQYF; DNA: TGTGCCAGCAGCCCGGGGGACCGCGAAGAGACCCAGTACTTC
size: .; length: 15; D: .; V: TRBV7-2; J: TRBJ1-2; CDR3: CASSSVTGSNYGYTF; DNA: TGTGCCAGCAGCTCGGTGACAGGTTCTAACTATGGCTACACCTTC
size: .; length: 12; D: .; V: TRBV5-1; J: TRBJ1-2; CDR3: CASSFSIGGYTF; DNA: TGCGCCAGCAGCTTTTCGATTGGCGGCTACACCTTC
size: .; length: 15; D: TRBD1; V: TRBV5-1; J: TRBJ2-1; CDR3: CASSLDRGLGNEQFF; DNA: TGCGCCAGCAGCTTGGACAGGGGGCTAGGCAATGAGCAGTTCTTC
size: .; length: 14; D: .; V: TRBV4-2; J: TRBJ1-2; CDR3: CASSQEISQYGYTF; DNA: TGTGCCAGCAGCCAAGAGATTTCGCAGTATGGCTACACCTTC
size: .; length: 12; D: .; V: TRBV5-4; J: TRBJ2-7; CDR3: CASSSLGGEQYF; DNA: TGTGCCAGCAGCTCTCTTGGGGGGGAGCAGTACTTC
size: few; length: 13; D: TRBD2; V: TRBV27; J: TRBJ2-7; CDR3: CASSLGLAGAEYF; DNA: TGTGCCAGCAGTTTGGGACTAGCGGGAGCAGAGTACTTC
size: .; length: 15; D: TRBD1; V: TRBV4-1; J: TRBJ2-7; CDR3: CASSQVGQTSYEQYF; DNA: TGCGCCAGCAGCCAAGTGGGACAGACCTCCTACGAGCAGTACTTC
size: few; length: 14; D: .; V: TRBV11-2; J: TRBJ2-1; CDR3: CASSLERYYNEQFF; DNA: TGTGCCAGCAGCTTAGAACGCTACTACAATGAGCAGTTCTTC
size: .; length: 16; D: TRBD2; V: TRBV11-2; J: TRBJ2-7; CDR3: CASSLAAGTSGYEQYF; DNA: TGTGCCAGCAGCTTAGCCGCCGGGACTAGCGGATACGAGCAGTACTTC
size: .; length: 14; D: .; V: TRBV7-9; J: TRBJ2-1; CDR3: CASSLGVGGDEQFF; DNA: TGTGCCAGCAGCTTAGGTGTGGGGGGTGATGAGCAGTTCTTC
size: .; length: 17; D: TRBD2; V: TRBV7-2; J: TRBJ2-3; CDR3: CASSSRTSGRAGDTQYF; DNA: TGTGCCAGCAGCTCGCGGACTAGCGGGAGGGCGGGAGATACGCAGTATTTT
size: .; length: 15; D: TRBD1; V: TRBV7-8; J: TRBJ1-5; CDR3: CASTRGTGGNQPQHF; DNA: TGTGCCAGCACCAGGGGGACAGGGGGCAATCAGCCCCAGCATTTT
size: .; length: 15; D: TRBD2; V: TRBV5-1; J: TRBJ2-1; CDR3: CASRPLAGDHNEQFF; DNA: TGCGCCAGCAGACCGTTAGCGGGAGACCACAATGAGCAGTTCTTC
size: .; length: 14; D: .; V: TRBV15; J: TRBJ2-3; CDR3: CATKGGLRTDTQYF; DNA: TGTGCCACCAAAGGTGGGCTTCGCACAGATACGCAGTATTTT
size: .; length: 12; D: .; V: TRBV6-1; J: TRBJ1-1; CDR3: CASSEAPGLAFF; DNA: TGTGCCAGCAGTGAAGCTCCAGGGTTGGCTTTCTTT
size: .; length: 13; D: .; V: TRBV12-3/TRBV12-4; J: TRBJ1-2; CDR3: CASSMLPGLPYTF; DNA: TGTGCCAGCAGTATGTTACCGGGACTTCCCTACACCTTC
size: once; length: 14; D: .; V: TRBV7-8; J: TRBJ2-7; CDR3: CASSLESLSYEQYF; DNA: TGTGCCAGCAGCTTAGAGTCGCTATCCTACGAGCAGTACTTC
size: once; length: 14; D: .; V: TRBV6-1; J: TRBJ2-1; CDR3: CASSEASTKSEQFF; DNA: TGTGCCAGCAGTGAAGCGAGCACGAAGAGTGAGCAGTTCTTC
size: .; length: 16; D: TRBD2; V: TRBV7-9; J: TRBJ2-2; CDR3: CASSSRTSGNTGELFF; DNA: TGTGCCAGCAGCTCCCGAACTAGCGGGAACACCGGGGAGCTGTTTTTT
size: once; length: 15; D: .; V: TRBV30; J: TRBJ1-3; CDR3: CAWSRLGGGGNTIYF; DNA: TGTGCCTGGAGTCGCCTCGGGGGAGGTGGAAACACCATATATTTT
size: .; length: 17; D: TRBD1; V: TRBV13; J: TRBJ2-5; CDR3: CASSSRPGGTGKETQYF; DNA: TGTGCCAGCAGCTCCCGACCTGGGGGGACAGGGAAAGAGACCCAGTACTTC
size: few; length: 17; D: TRBD2; V: TRBV3-1/TRBV3-2; J: TRBJ2-3; CDR3: CASSQDRLAGGPDTQYF; DNA: TGTGCCAGCAGCCAAGATCGGCTAGCGGGGGGCCCAGATACGCAGTATTTT
size: .; length: 15; D: TRBD2; V: TRBV13; J: TRBJ2-2; CDR3: CASSHQRGYTGELFF; DNA: TGTGCCAGCAGCCACCAGCGGGGGTACACCGGGGAGCTGTTTTTT
size: .; length: 13; D: TRBD2; V: TRBV11-2; J: TRBJ2-1; CDR3: CASRAASGNEQFF; DNA: TGTGCCAGCAGGGCCGCTAGCGGCAATGAGCAGTTCTTC
size: .; length: 15; D: .; V: TRBV4-3; J: TRBJ1-3; CDR3: CASSRQPGSGNTIYF; DNA: TGCGCCAGCAGCAGACAGCCGGGCTCTGGAAACACCATATATTTT
size: once; length: 15; D: .; V: TRBV6-2/TRBV6-3; J: TRBJ1-3; CDR3: CASSRQVNSGNTIYF; DNA: TGTGCCAGCAGTCGACAGGTCAACTCTGGAAACACCATATATTTT
size: .; length: 17; D: .; V: TRBV28; J: TRBJ2-1; CDR3: CASSPHFRGALTYEQFF; DNA: TGTGCCAGCAGTCCACACTTTCGGGGGGCGCTTACTTATGAGCAGTTCTTC
size: medium-sized; length: 16; D: .; V: TRBV7-9; J: TRBJ2-7; CDR3: CASSFGRTSERDEQYF; DNA: TGTGCCAGCAGCTTCGGAAGGACATCCGAACGGGACGAGCAGTACTTC
size: few; length: 13; D: .; V: TRBV30; J: TRBJ1-4; CDR3: CAWNPGENEKLFF; DNA: TGTGCCTGGAACCCAGGGGAAAATGAAAAACTGTTTTTT
size: few; length: 17; D: .; V: TRBV3-1/TRBV3-2; J: TRBJ1-2; CDR3: CASSQDEAGIANYGYTF; DNA: TGTGCCAGCAGCCAAGATGAGGCAGGGATTGCTAACTATGGCTACACCTTC
size: .; length: 13; D: TRBD2; V: TRBV6-5; J: TRBJ2-1; CDR3: CASSYSTSGKRFF; DNA: TGTGCCAGCAGTTACTCGACTAGCGGGAAAAGGTTCTTC
size: .; length: 17; D: .; V: TRBV3-1/TRBV3-2; J: TRBJ2-3; CDR3: CASSQDGRLVSADTQYF; DNA: TGTGCCAGCAGCCAAGATGGGCGACTAGTTAGTGCAGATACGCAGTATTTT
size: .; length: 15; D: TRBD1; V: TRBV6-5; J: TRBJ1-1; CDR3: CASSSTGGARTEAFF; DNA: TGTGCCAGCAGTTCAACAGGGGGCGCGAGGACTGAAGCTTTCTTT
size: .; length: 16; D: .; V: TRBV7-2; J: TRBJ1-2; CDR3: CASSYTTRGLAYGYTF; DNA: TGTGCCAGCAGTTACACTACGCGGGGGCTAGCCTATGGCTACACCTTC
size: .; length: 14; D: TRBD1; V: TRBV7-8; J: TRBJ2-5; CDR3: CASSRGGSQETQYF; DNA: TGTGCCAGCAGCCGAGGGGGCAGCCAAGAGACCCAGTACTTC
size: .; length: 16; D: TRBD1; V: TRBV6-5; J: TRBJ1-1; CDR3: CASSYSDPGQGTEAFF; DNA: TGTGCCAGCAGTTACTCGGATCCAGGACAGGGGACTGAAGCTTTCTTT
size: .; length: 15; D: TRBD2; V: TRBV19; J: TRBJ2-3; CDR3: CASSRTSAYTDTQYF; DNA: TGTGCCAGTAGCCGGACTAGCGCGTACACAGATACGCAGTATTTT
size: .; length: 13; D: .; V: TRBV10-2; J: TRBJ2-5; CDR3: CASSEEFQETQYF; DNA: TGCGCCAGCAGTGAAGAGTTCCAAGAGACCCAGTACTTC
size: few; length: 15; D: .; V: TRBV11-2; J: TRBJ1-3; CDR3: CASSFTGTRRNTIYF; DNA: TGTGCCAGCAGTTTTACAGGGACAAGGAGAAACACCATATATTTT
size: .; length: 14; D: TRBD1; V: TRBV11-2; J: TRBJ2-5; CDR3: CASSWDRGYGTQYF; DNA: TGTGCCAGCAGCTGGGACAGGGGATACGGGACCCAGTACTTC
size: few; length: 15; D: TRBD1; V: TRBV11-2; J: TRBJ2-5; CDR3: CASSLTGAHGETQYF; DNA: TGTGCCAGCAGCTTAACAGGGGCTCATGGGGAGACCCAGTACTTC